The 23 T cell receptor beta chains in this list originate from one sample, sequenced in a study of blood T cell repertoires in COVID-19. Assay used: immunoSEQ multiplex PCR; TCRdb lists only in-frame clones, some missing. The repertoire has roughly 190,000 clones, approximately 86% of them found once; the top ten carry around 3.3%. Sequencing was done on a sample of peripheral blood. Receptors were obtained from a man in his 70s with acute or convalescent COVID-19.

This clone was detected only a few times. The genes are TRBV14 and TRBJ2-3; TRBD1 might be the D (5 bases). The CDR3 consists of 15 residues. Trimming stripped 2 bases from V and 1 base from J, with 10 bases between. Germline V gene sequence: CDR1 SGHDN, CDR2 FVKESK. In DNA form, the CDR3 reads TGTGCCAGCAGCCAACAGGGCCCCCGCACAGATACGCAGTATTTT. Protein: CASSQQGPRTDTQYF.

This clone was observed once. The V call is TRBV7-2, the J call TRBJ2-7; the match to TRBD2 covers 7 bases. Germline V lookup: CDR1 SGHTA, CDR2 FQGNSA. The CDR3 loop spans 16 amino acids. V lost 2 bases and J lost 2; bases outside the gene matches: 9. In DNA, the CDR3 is TGTGCCAGCAGCTTATCGGGGGGTTTGCCCGCCTACGAGCAGTACTTC. Its protein is CASSLSGGLPAYEQYF.

The chain links TRBV10-3 to TRBJ2-2; 7 bases agree with TRBD2. CDR1 and CDR2 from the germline V gene are ENHRY and SYGVKD. The CDR3 consists of 15 residues. Trimming took 6 bases from V and 3 from J; bases not matched to a gene: 7. The CDR3 nucleotides read TGTGCCATCAGCCGTTCTGGGGGGGACACCGGGGAGCTGTTTTTT. Its protein is CAISRSGGDTGELFF.

The chain employs TRBV18 and TRBJ1-2, with 7 bases fitting TRBD1. The ends lost 4 bases at V and 5 bases at J; junction bases unmatched: 4. The CDR3 covers 13 residues. Germline V gene data show CDR1 as KGHSH and CDR2 as LQKENI. The CDR3, as DNA: TGTGCCAGCTCACAAGGGACAGAGTATGGCTACACCTTC. It encodes CASSQGTEYGYTF.

The table lists this clone with a count of one. The chain employs TRBV9 and TRBJ2-1; 7 nucleotides match TRBD2. With V trimmed by 3 bases and J by 1 base, 10 bases remained unmatched. Germline CDR1 is SGDLS and CDR2 is YYNGEE. The CDR3 is 17 residues long. CDR3 DNA sequence: TGTGCCAGCAGCGCGAGACCGGGGCGGGGGTCCTACAATGAGCAGTTCTTC. Translated: CASSARPGRGSYNEQFF.

In its sample, this clone was seen many times. This sequence joins TRBV30 and TRBJ1-3, with D maybe TRBD1 (6 bases). Germline V gene data show CDR1 as GTSNPN and CDR2 as SVGIG (reference sequence). CDR3 length: 14 amino acids. The ends were cut back, 2 bases at V and 6 bases at J, with 14 bases in the middle. The CDR3 DNA sequence: TGTGCCTGGAGTCGTGGGCAGGGGAAAAACACCATATATTTT. Protein sequence: CAWSRGQGKNTIYF.

The rearrangement joins TRBV6-5 to TRBJ2-3; D gene ambiguous. V lost 8 bases, J lost 3 bases, and 6 bases lay in between. Germline V gives CDR1 MNHEY, CDR2 SVGAGI. The CDR3 contains 11 residues. CDR3 in amino acids: CASGRTDTQYF. DNA for the CDR3: TGTGCCAGCGGCAGAACAGATACGCAGTATTTT.

The J gene is TRBJ1-1, the V gene TRBV5-1; 9 positions agree with TRBD1. V lost 4 bases and J lost 3; bases outside the gene matches: 13. Germline V gives CDR1 SGHRS, CDR2 YFSETQ. This CDR3 contains 17 residues. CDR3 in amino acids: CASSEGLQGAGYTEAFF. CDR3 nucleotide sequence: TGCGCCAGCAGCGAAGGACTACAGGGGGCGGGATACACTGAAGCTTTCTTT. Full variable domain (outside the CDR3, taken from reference TRBV5-1 and TRBJ1-1): KAGVTQTPRYLIKTRGQQVTLSCSPISGHRSVSWYQQTPGQGLQFLFEYFSETQRNKGNFPGRFSGRQFSNSRSEMNVSTLELGDSALYLCASSEGLQGAGYTEAFFGQGTRLTVV.

The chain couples TRBV12-5 to TRBJ2-5; TRBD1 matches at 7 bases. Per the germline V gene, CDR1 is LGHNT and CDR2 is FRNRAP. This CDR3 has 14 residues. CDR3 DNA: TGTGCGTCCACAGGGGCCACACTCCAAGAGACCCAGTACTTC. This gives the protein CASTGATLQETQYF.

This clone was recorded only once. The chain couples TRBV28 to TRBJ2-5; possible D gene TRBD2, 5 bases. Looked up from germline, CDR1 is MDHEN and CDR2 is SYDVKM. The ends were cut back, 7 bases at V and 5 bases at J, with 11 bases in the middle. This CDR3 has 12 amino acids. In DNA form, the CDR3 reads TGTGCCAGCATGGCTAGCTACGAGACCCAGTACTTC. Its protein is CASMASYETQYF.

J is TRBJ1-2 and V is TRBV7-2; 7 positions match TRBD1. Trimming at V came to 5 bases and at J to 1 base, leaving 4 bases not matched to a gene. The CDR3 is 14 amino acids. CDR1 and CDR2 from the germline V gene are SGHTA and FQGNSA. The DNA for the CDR3 is TGTGCCAGCAGCCCAGACAGGGTTAACTATGGCTACACCTTC. Translating gives CASSPDRVNYGYTF.

CDR3 DNA sequence: TGCGCCAGCAGCCAAGATCGGGACCAGGGGGATTCACCCCTCCACTTT. This gives the protein CASSQDRDQGDSPLHF. The gene calls are TRBV4-3 and TRBJ1-6; 7 positions match TRBD1. V lost 0 bases to trimming and J lost 8 bases; unmatched junction nucleotides: 7. CDR3 size: 16 residues. Germline values: CDR1 LGHNA, CDR2 YSLEER.

The chain recombines TRBV10-3 with TRBJ1-6; a possible D gene is TRBD1 (6 bases). CDR1 is ENHRY, CDR2 SYGVKD, per germline. The CDR3 is 13 residues long. V lost 4 bases to trimming and J lost 10 bases, with 11 bases between them. Here the CDR3 reads CAISGGGRSPLHF. In DNA form, the CDR3 reads TGTGCCATCAGTGGAGGGGGTCGGTCACCCCTCCACTTT.

This clone came up once. The chain recombines TRBV6-2 or TRBV6-3 with TRBJ1-4; D is possibly TRBD1 (5 bases). Germline V CDR1 and CDR2: MNHEY, SVGEGT. The CDR3 loop spans 14 amino acids. V lost 5 bases to trimming and J lost 10 bases, with 17 bases between them. The CDR3 sequence: CASSEDTSSGKLFF. The CDR3 nucleotides are TGTGCCAGCAGTGAGGACACATCTTCGGGAAAACTGTTTTTT.

The rearrangement uses TRBV9 and TRBJ2-1; the D is unclear. Trimming removed 0 bases from V and 0 bases from J, with 4 bases in between. The germline gives CDR1 SGDLS, CDR2 YYNGEE. The CDR3 is made up of 14 amino acids. This CDR3 reads CASSVASSYNEQFF. The CDR3 bases are TGTGCCAGCAGCGTAGCCAGCTCCTACAATGAGCAGTTCTTC.

The chain employs TRBV27 and TRBJ1-1; 7 positions match TRBD1. The CDR3 contains 17 residues. J was trimmed by 1 base and V by 7 bases; bases with no gene match: 15. Germline CDR1 and CDR2: MNHEY and SMNVEV (reference sequence). The CDR3 DNA sequence: TGTGCCAGCACCTCCTGGGGGCTACAGGGGAAGAACACTGAAGCTTTCTTT. This translates into CASTSWGLQGKNTEAFF.

V and J are TRBV6-1 and TRBJ1-4; 9 bases are a match to TRBD1. With V trimmed by 3 bases and J by 5 bases, 4 bases remained unmatched. Germline CDR1 is MNHNS and CDR2 is SASEGT. This CDR3 is 15 amino acids long. In DNA form, the CDR3 reads TGTGCCAGCAGTGAGAACAGGGGGCTGAATGAAAAACTGTTTTTT. This sequence encodes CASSENRGLNEKLFF.

This chain connects TRBV4-1 to TRBJ2-3; D not certain. Deletions cut 1 base from V and 3 bases from J, with 11 bases between. CDR1 is MGHRA and CDR2 is YSYEKL in the germline V gene. The CDR3 extends over 15 amino acids. CDR3 protein: CASSQVRGGTDTQYF. The CDR3 coding sequence is TGCGCCAGCAGCCAAGTTCGTGGCGGAACAGATACGCAGTATTTT.

The chain recombines TRBV5-4 with TRBJ1-1; 9 positions agree with TRBD1. J was trimmed by 3 bases and V by 3 bases; bases with no gene match: 6. In germline, CDR1 is SGHNT, CDR2 YYREEE (reference sequence). This CDR3 is 15 amino acids long. CDR3 DNA sequence: TGTGCCAGCAGCTCACTAGGACAGGGGCACACTGAAGCTTTCTTT. It specifies CASSSLGQGHTEAFF.

V is TRBV28 and J is TRBJ1-1, with D possibly matching TRBD1 (5 bases). This CDR3 contains 14 residues. Germline V gives CDR1 MDHEN, CDR2 SYDVKM. V was trimmed by 2 bases and J by 4 bases, leaving 11 bases between them. The CDR3 loop is CASSLPSGGTEAFF. The CDR3 nucleotides read TGTGCCAGCAGTTTACCCTCCGGGGGCACTGAAGCTTTCTTT.

The V and J genes are TRBV5-4 and TRBJ2-3, with D maybe TRBD1 (6 bases). The CDR3 covers 15 residues. Trimming removed 7 bases at V and 0 bases at J, with 15 bases between. Germline CDR1 is SGHNT and CDR2 is YYREEE (reference sequence). The CDR3 loop is CASDHRASSTDTQYF. For the CDR3, the DNA is TGTGCCAGCGACCACAGGGCCTCTAGCACAGATACGCAGTATTTT.

The chain combines TRBV6-5 with TRBJ1-5, with TRBD1 identical over 9 bases. CDR3 length equals 15 residues. In germline, CDR1 is MNHEY, CDR2 SVGAGI. V was clipped by 4 bases and J by 5 bases; unmatched bases: 6. The CDR3 sequence: CASSSLTGGHQPQHF. DNA of the CDR3: TGTGCCAGCAGTTCTCTGACAGGGGGGCATCAGCCCCAGCATTTT.

The gene calls are TRBV28 and TRBJ1-2, with D perhaps matching TRBD1 (5 bases). Germline V gene sequence: CDR1 MDHEN, CDR2 SYDVKM. V gave up 5 bases and J gave up 5 bases, with 15 bases separating them. The CDR3 runs to 14 residues. This CDR3 reads CASSPAPRGYGYTF. The DNA of the CDR3 is TGTGCCAGCAGTCCTGCCCCCCGGGGGTATGGCTACACCTTC.